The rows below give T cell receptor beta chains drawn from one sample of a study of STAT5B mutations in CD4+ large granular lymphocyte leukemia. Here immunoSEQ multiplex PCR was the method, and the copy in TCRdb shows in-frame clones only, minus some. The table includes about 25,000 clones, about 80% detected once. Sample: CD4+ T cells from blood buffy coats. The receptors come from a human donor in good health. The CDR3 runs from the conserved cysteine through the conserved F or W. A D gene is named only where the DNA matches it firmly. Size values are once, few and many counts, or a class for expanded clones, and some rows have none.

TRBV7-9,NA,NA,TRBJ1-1,CAVTELNTEAFF,TGTGCCGTCACGGAGTTGAACACTGAAGCTTTCTTT
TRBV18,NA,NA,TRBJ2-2,CASSPLGNRLNTGELFF,TGTGCCAGCTCACCACTTGGGAACAGACTCAACACCGGGGAGCTGTTTTTT
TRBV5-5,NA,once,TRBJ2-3,CASSTSSRVSPDTQYF,TGTGCCAGCAGCACATCGAGCAGGGTTTCCCCAGATACGCAGTATTTT
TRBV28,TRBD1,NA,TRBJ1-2,CASSSPGQGSEGYTF,TGTGCCAGCAGTTCGCCCGGACAGGGTTCGGAGGGCTACACCTTC
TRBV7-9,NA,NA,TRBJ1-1,CASRTRRWDLNTEAFF,TGTGCCAGCAGGACCAGACGTTGGGATTTGAACACTGAAGCTTTCTTT
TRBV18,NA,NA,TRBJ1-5,CASSPRASNQPQHF,TGTGCCAGCTCACCCAGGGCTAGCAATCAGCCCCAGCATTTT
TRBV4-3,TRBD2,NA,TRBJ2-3,CASSQRRGGGGDTQYF,TGCGCCAGCAGCCAAAGGAGGGGCGGGGGGGGTGATACGCAGTATTTT
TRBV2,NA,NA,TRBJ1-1,CASRGTFMNTEAFF,TGTGCCAGCCGAGGGACATTCATGAACACTGAAGCTTTCTTT
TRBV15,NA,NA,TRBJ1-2,CATRGVGGIHGYTF,TGTGCCACCAGGGGGGTCGGGGGAATTCATGGCTACACCTTC
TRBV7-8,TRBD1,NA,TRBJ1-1,CASSFRQGENTEAFF,TGTGCCAGCAGCTTCAGACAGGGAGAGAACACTGAAGCTTTCTTT
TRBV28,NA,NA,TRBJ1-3,CASSPYQGSGNTIYF,TGTGCCAGCAGTCCGTATCAGGGCTCTGGAAACACCATATATTTT
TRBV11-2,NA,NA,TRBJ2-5,CASSLGERTGETQYF,TGTGCCAGCAGCTTAGGGGAAAGGACCGGAGAGACCCAGTACTTC
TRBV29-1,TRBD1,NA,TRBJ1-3,CSVEDPMGRTGESGRGNTIYF,TGCAGCGTTGAAGATCCAATGGGTCGGACAGGGGAAAGCGGACGGGGAAACACCATATATTTT
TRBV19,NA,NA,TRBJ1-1,CASKYGARNTEAFF,TGTGCCAGTAAGTACGGGGCGAGAAACACTGAAGCTTTCTTT
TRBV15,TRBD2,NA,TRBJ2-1,CATTTGLAGVNEQFF,TGTGCCACCACCACGGGACTAGCGGGAGTCAATGAGCAGTTCTTC
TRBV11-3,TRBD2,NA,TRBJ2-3,CASSPAGVAGTDTQYF,TGTGCCAGCAGCCCAGCAGGGGTAGCGGGAACGGATACGCAGTATTTT
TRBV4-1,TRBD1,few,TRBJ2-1,CASHGTGGREQFF,TGCGCCAGTCACGGGACAGGGGGTCGTGAGCAGTTCTTC
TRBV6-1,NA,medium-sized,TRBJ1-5,CASSEQVNQPQHF,TGTGCCAGCAGTGAACAGGTAAATCAGCCCCAGCATTTT
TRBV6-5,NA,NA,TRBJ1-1,CASSYHVSFGPTEAFF,TGTGCCAGCAGTTACCACGTTTCGTTCGGGCCCACTGAAGCTTTCTTT
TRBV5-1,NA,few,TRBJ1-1,CASSLESGTNTEAFF,TGCGCCAGCAGCTTGGAGTCCGGGACGAACACTGAAGCTTTCTTT
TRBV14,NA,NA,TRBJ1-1,CASSQLTGLRNTEAFF,TGTGCCAGCAGCCAGCTTACAGGGTTGAGAAACACTGAAGCTTTCTTT
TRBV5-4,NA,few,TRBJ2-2,CASAGRGNTGELFF,TGTGCCAGCGCCGGGCGGGGGAACACCGGGGAGCTGTTTTTT
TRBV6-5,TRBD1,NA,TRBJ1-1,CASSVQGAPTEAFF,TGTGCCAGCAGTGTACAGGGGGCGCCCACTGAAGCTTTCTTT
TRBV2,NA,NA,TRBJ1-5,CASKRLYSNQPQHF,TGTGCCAGCAAAAGACTCTATAGCAATCAGCCCCAGCATTTT
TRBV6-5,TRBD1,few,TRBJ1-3,CASRKTRTGGNTIYF,TGTGCCAGCAGAAAAACCCGGACAGGTGGAAACACCATATATTTT
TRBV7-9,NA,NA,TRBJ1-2,CASSLGGLPQGYTF,TGTGCCAGCAGCTTGGGGGGTTTACCCCAGGGCTACACCTTC
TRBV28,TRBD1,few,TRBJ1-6,CASTAGQNNSPLHF,TGTGCCAGCACCGCGGGACAGAATAATTCACCCCTCCACTTT
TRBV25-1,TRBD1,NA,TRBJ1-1,CASSPPRTGAVGNTEAFF,TGTGCCAGCAGTCCTCCCAGGACAGGGGCCGTTGGGAACACTGAAGCTTTCTTT
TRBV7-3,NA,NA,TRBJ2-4,CASSSTASFAKNIQYF,TGTGCCAGCAGCTCCACAGCATCCTTTGCCAAAAACATTCAGTACTTC
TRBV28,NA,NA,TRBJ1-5,CASRGRPDQPQHF,TGTGCCAGCAGGGGACGTCCGGATCAGCCCCAGCATTTT
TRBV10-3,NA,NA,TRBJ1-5,CAISERYGGNQPQHF,TGTGCCATCAGTGAGAGATACGGAGGGAATCAGCCCCAGCATTTT
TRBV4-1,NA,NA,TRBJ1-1,CASSPILGRAFF,TGCGCCAGCAGCCCAATACTTGGGAGGGCTTTCTTT
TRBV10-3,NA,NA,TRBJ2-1,CAISELSSQGNEQFF,TGTGCCATCAGTGAGTTGTCTAGTCAAGGGAATGAGCAGTTCTTC
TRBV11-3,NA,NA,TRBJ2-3,CASSQGLQSTDTQYF,TGTGCCAGCAGCCAGGGACTTCAGAGCACAGATACGCAGTATTTT
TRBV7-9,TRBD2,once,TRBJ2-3,CASSLLAGGTDTQYF,TGTGCCAGCAGCTTACTAGCGGGGGGCACAGATACGCAGTATTTT
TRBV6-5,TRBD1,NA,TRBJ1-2,CASRAGQLYGYTF,TGTGCCAGCAGGGCGGGACAGCTCTATGGCTACACCTTC
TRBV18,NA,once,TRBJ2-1,CASSPRMMSSYNEQFF,TGTGCCAGCTCACCGCGTATGATGAGCTCCTACAATGAGCAGTTCTTC
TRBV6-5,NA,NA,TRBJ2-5,CASRKVWGETQYF,TGTGCCAGCAGGAAAGTATGGGGAGAGACCCAGTACTTC
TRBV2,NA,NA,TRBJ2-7,CASSARQALEQYF,TGTGCCAGCAGTGCGCGACAGGCCCTCGAGCAGTACTTC
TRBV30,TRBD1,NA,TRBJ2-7,CAWSVGTDYEQYF,TGTGCCTGGAGTGTAGGGACAGACTACGAGCAGTACTTC
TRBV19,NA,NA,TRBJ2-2,CASTPPGSGELFF,TGTGCCAGTACCCCTCCCGGGTCCGGGGAGCTGTTTTTT
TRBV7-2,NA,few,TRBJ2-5,CASSLTGGETQYF,TGTGCCAGCAGCTTGACAGGAGGAGAGACCCAGTACTTC
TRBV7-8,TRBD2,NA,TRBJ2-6,CASSSWTSGRLSSGANVLTF,TGTGCCAGCAGCTCCTGGACTAGCGGGAGGCTGAGCTCTGGGGCCAACGTCCTGACTTTC
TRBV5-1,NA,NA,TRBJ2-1,CASSFAGGDEQFF,TGCGCCAGCAGCTTCGCCGGCGGGGATGAGCAGTTCTTC
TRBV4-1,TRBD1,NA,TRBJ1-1,CASSQGPLTGTANTEAFF,TGCGCCAGCAGCCAAGGCCCACTGACCGGGACAGCGAACACTGAAGCTTTCTTT
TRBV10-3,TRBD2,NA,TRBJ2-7,CAISVGAGGNYEQYF,TGTGCCATCAGTGTGGGAGCGGGAGGGAACTACGAGCAGTACTTC
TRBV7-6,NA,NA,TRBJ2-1,CASTTARGIGEQFF,TGTGCCAGCACCACTGCTCGGGGAATCGGTGAGCAGTTCTTC
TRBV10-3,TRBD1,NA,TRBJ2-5,CAISEFTGGSETQYF,TGTGCCATCAGTGAGTTCACAGGGGGATCGGAGACCCAGTACTTC
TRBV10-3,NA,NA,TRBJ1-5,CATRQVTDQPQHF,TGTGCCACCAGGCAGGTAACGGATCAGCCCCAGCATTTT
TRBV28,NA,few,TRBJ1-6,CASRANYNSPLHF,TGTGCCAGCAGAGCAAACTATAATTCACCCCTCCACTTT
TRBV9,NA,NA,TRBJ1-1,CASSAGQITEAFF,TGTGCCAGCAGCGCCGGACAGATCACTGAAGCTTTCTTT
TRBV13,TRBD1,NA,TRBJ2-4,CASQGSGTGGSLAKNIQYF,TGTGCCAGCCAAGGATCAGGGACAGGAGGGTCCCTAGCCAAAAACATTCAGTACTTC
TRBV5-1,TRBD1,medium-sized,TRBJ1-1,CASSSGQGNTEAFF,TGCGCCAGCAGCTCGGGACAGGGAAACACTGAAGCTTTCTTT
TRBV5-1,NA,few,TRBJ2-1,CASSSAGAYNEQFF,TGCGCCAGCAGCTCGGCCGGGGCTTACAATGAGCAGTTCTTC
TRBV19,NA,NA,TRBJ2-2,CASSMGNTGELFF,TGTGCCAGTAGTATGGGTAACACCGGGGAGCTGTTTTTT
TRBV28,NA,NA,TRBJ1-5,CASSLTGLASNQPQHF,TGTGCCAGCAGTTTAACAGGGTTGGCGAGCAATCAGCCCCAGCATTTT
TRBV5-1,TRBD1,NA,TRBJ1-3,CASSLTGGGSGNTIYF,TGCGCCAGCAGCTTGACAGGGGGGGGATCTGGAAACACCATATATTTT
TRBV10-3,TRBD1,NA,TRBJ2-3,CAIGPEDRGTDTQYF,TGTGCCATCGGCCCTGAAGACAGGGGAACAGATACGCAGTATTTT
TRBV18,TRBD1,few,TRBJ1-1,CASSPGQGENTEAFF,TGTGCCAGCTCACCCGGACAGGGGGAGAACACTGAAGCTTTCTTT
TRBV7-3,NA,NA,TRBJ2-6,CASSLTVSSGANVLTF,TGTGCCAGCAGCTTAACGGTCAGCTCTGGGGCCAACGTCCTGACTTTC